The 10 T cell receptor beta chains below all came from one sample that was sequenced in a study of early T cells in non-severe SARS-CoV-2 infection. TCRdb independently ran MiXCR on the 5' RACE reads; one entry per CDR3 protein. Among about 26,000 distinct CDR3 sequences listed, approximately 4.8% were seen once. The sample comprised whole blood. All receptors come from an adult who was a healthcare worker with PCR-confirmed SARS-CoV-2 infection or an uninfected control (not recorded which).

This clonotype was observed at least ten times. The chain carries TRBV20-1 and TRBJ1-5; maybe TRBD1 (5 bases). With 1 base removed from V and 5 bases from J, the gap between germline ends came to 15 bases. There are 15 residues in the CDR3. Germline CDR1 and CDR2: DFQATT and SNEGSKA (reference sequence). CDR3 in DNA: TGCAGTGCTAGAGCAGGGCAGACCCTGGATCAGCCCCAGCATTTT. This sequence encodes CSARAGQTLDQPQHF.

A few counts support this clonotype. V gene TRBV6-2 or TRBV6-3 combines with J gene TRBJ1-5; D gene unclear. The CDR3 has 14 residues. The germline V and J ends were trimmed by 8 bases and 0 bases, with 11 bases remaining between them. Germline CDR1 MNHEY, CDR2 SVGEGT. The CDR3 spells CASGQMDSNQPQHF. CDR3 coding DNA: TGTGCCAGCGGCCAGATGGATAGCAATCAGCCCCAGCATTTT.

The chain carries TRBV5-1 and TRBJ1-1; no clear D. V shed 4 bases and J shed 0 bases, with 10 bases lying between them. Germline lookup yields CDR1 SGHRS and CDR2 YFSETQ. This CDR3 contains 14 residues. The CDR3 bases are TGCGCCAGCAGCCCAGGACTCATGAACACTGAAGCTTTCTTT. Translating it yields CASSPGLMNTEAFF.

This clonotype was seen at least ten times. The CDR3 DNA sequence: TGTGCCGGCCGAGGACACGTTAATTCACCCCTCCACTTT. The encoded protein is CAGRGHVNSPLHF. The J gene is TRBJ1-6, the V gene TRBV28; the D gene is possibly TRBD1 (5 bases). The V gene's germline CDR1 is MDHEN and CDR2 SYDVKM. V was clipped by 11 bases and J by 6 bases, with 14 bases between them. The CDR3 has 13 residues.

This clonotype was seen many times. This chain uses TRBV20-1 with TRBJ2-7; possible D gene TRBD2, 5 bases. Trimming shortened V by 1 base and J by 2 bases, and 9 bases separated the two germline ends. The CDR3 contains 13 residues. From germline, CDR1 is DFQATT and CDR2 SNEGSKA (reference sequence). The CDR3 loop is CSARATRPYEQYF. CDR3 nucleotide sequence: TGCAGTGCTAGAGCAACTAGGCCCTACGAGCAGTACTTC.

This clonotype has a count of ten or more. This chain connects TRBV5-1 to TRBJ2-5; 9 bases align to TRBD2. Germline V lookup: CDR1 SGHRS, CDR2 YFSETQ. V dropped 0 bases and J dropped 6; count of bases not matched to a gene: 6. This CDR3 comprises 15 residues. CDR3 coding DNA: TGCGCCAGCAGCTTGGATGGCGGGAGGGCGCAGACCCAGTACTTC. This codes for CASSLDGGRAQTQYF.

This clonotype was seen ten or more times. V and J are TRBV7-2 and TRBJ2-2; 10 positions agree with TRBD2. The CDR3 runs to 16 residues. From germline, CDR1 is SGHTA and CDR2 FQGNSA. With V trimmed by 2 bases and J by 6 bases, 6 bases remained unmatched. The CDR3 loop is CASSLLVAGGSGELFF. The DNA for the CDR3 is TGTGCCAGCAGCTTATTAGTAGCGGGGGGCTCCGGGGAGCTGTTTTTT.

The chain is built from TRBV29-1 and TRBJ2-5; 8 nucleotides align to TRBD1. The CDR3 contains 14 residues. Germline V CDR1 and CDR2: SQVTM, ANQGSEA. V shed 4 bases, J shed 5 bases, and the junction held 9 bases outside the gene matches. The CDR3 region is CSVGNIQGGETQYF. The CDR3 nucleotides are TGCAGCGTTGGGAATATACAGGGGGGCGAGACCCAGTACTTC.

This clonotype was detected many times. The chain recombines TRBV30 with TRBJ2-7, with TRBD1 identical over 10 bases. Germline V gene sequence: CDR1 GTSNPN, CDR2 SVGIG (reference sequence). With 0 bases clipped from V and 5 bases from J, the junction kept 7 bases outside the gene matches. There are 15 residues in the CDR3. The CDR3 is CAWSVRDRGRNEQYF. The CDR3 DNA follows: TGTGCCTGGAGTGTAAGGGACAGGGGACGGAACGAGCAGTACTTC.

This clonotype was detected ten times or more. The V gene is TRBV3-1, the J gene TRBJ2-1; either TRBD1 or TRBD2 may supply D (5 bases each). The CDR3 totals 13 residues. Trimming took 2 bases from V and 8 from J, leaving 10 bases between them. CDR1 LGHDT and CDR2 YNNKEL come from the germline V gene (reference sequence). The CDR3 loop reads CASSQWSGHEQFF. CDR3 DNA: TGTGCCAGCAGCCAATGGTCGGGGCATGAGCAGTTCTTC.